This TCR beta chain was sequenced for a study of vaccination effects on CD4 cells after COVID-19. Only in-frame clones appear in the TCRdb table, and some are missing; sequencing was by immunoSEQ multiplex PCR. The top ten clones hold 33% of a sample with tens of thousands of clones, around two thirds of them seen once. The CDR3 has 15 residues. V lost 5 bases and J lost 4, with 14 bases in between. The germline gives CDR1 MNHEY, CDR2 SVGEGT. On this clone: Its specificity is unknown.

Points from the study as a whole: Clones arising from infection and from vaccination showed marked clonal contraction late after vaccination.

Antigen-specific CD4+ T cells expanded by the ViraFEST assay with viral peptide pools were then sequenced. CD4+ T cell isolation took place after approximately 11 days of culture. SARS-CoV-2 infection was confirmed by PCR in the person between March and December 2020. In the cultures, half the medium was exchanged for IL-2 medium on days 3 and 7. The sequence came from a human donor who had a prior SARS-CoV-2 infection. V and J are TRBV6-2 or TRBV6-3 and TRBJ2-2; D not resolved. Sequencing was performed on CD4+ T cells from PBMCs cultured with a peptide pool, taken before COVID-19 vaccination. Here the CDR3 reads CASSRGSQVTGELFF. The CDR3 bases are TGTGCCAGCAGTCGCGGTAGCCAGGTCACCGGGGAGCTGTTTTTT.